This T cell receptor (beta chain) is from a study of blood T cell repertoires in COVID-19. V was pared by 7 bases and J by 1 base, with 7 bases between. Germline V gives CDR1 SNHLY, CDR2 FYNNEI. This CDR3 comprises 13 residues. The method was immunoSEQ multiplex PCR; TCRdb's version includes in-frame clones alone and lacks a portion of them. The repertoire holds a few hundred thousand clones, with 85% to 90% as singletons. The TCR was taken from a man aged 25-40 years who had recovered from COVID-19. The V call is TRBV2, the J call TRBJ2-2; TRBD2 might be the D (6 bases). The sequencing input was PBMCs or T cells enriched from blood (not recorded which). CDR3 coding DNA: TGTGCCAGCATGCGGGAGAACACCGGGGAGCTGTTTTTT. Translation: CASMRENTGELFF.